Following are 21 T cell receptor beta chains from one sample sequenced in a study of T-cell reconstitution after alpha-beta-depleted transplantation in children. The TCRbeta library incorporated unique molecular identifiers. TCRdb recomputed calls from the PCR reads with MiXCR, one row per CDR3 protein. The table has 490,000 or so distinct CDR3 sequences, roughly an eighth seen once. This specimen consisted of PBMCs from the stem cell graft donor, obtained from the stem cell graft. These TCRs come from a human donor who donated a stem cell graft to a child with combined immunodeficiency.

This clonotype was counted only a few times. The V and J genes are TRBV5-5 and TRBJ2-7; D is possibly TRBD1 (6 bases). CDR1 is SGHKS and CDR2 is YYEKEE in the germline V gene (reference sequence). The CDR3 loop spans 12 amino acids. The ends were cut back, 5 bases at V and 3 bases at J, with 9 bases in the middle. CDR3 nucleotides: TGTGCCAGCAGTATGACAGGCTACGAGCAGTACTTC. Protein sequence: CASSMTGYEQYF.

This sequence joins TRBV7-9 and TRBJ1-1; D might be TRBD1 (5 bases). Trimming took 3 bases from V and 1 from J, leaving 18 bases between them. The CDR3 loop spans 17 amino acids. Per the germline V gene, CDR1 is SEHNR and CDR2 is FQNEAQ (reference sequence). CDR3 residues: CASSFILRQSRNTEAFF. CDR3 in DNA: TGTGCCAGCAGCTTCATTCTTCGACAGTCCAGGAACACTGAAGCTTTCTTT.

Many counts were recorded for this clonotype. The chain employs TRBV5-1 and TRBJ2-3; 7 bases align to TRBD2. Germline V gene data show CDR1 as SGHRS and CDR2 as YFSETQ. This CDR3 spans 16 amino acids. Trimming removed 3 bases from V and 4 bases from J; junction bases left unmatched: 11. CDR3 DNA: TGCGCCAGCAGCTCACAAGCGGGAATTCTGGCAGATACGCAGTATTTT. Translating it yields CASSSQAGILADTQYF.

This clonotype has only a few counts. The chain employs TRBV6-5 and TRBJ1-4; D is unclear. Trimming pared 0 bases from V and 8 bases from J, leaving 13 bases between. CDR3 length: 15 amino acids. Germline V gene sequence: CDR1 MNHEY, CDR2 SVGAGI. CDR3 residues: CASSYSGPSEEKLFF. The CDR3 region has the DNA TGTGCCAGCAGTTACTCCGGGCCCTCCGAAGAAAAACTGTTTTTT.

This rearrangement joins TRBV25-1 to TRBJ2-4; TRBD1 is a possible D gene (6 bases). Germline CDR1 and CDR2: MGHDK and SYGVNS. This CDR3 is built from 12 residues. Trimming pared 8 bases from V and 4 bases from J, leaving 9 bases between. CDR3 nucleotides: TGTGCCAGCCCGGACAGTAAAAACATTCAGTACTTC. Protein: CASPDSKNIQYF.

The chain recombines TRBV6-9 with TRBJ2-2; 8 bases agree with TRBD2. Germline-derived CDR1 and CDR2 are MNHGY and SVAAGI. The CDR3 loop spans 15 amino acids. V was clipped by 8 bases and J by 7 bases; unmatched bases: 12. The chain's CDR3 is CASGSSRGAYGELFF. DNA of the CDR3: TGTGCCAGCGGTTCTTCGCGGGGGGCCTACGGGGAGCTGTTTTTT.

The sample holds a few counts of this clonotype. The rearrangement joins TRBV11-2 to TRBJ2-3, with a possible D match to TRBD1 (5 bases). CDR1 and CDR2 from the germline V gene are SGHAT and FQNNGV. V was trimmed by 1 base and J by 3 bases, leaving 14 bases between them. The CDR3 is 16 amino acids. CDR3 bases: TGTGCCAGCAGCTTAGTCAAGGGAAGGGGAACAGATACGCAGTATTTT. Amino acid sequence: CASSLVKGRGTDTQYF.

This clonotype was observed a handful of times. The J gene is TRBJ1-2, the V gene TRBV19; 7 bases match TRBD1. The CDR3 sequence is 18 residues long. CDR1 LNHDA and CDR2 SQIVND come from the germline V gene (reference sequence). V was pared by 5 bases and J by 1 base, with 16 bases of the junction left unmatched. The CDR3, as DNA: TGTGCCAGTAGTGTAACCGGGACAGTGACTTTACTTAACTATGGCTACACCTTC. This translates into CASSVTGTVTLLNYGYTF.

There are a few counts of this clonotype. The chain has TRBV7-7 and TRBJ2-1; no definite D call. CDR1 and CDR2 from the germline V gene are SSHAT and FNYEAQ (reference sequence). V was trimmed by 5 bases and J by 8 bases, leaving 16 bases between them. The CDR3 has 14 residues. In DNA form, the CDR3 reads TGTGCCAGCAGCCAATCGACGAGGTTGGATGAGCAGTTCTTC. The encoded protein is CASSQSTRLDEQFF.

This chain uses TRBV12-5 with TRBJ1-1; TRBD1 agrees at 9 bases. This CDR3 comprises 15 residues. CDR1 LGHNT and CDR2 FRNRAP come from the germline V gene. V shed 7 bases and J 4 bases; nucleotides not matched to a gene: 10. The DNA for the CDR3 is TGTGCTAGTGATGGAACAGGGGGCGCGGGCACTGAAGCTTTCTTT. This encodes CASDGTGGAGTEAFF.

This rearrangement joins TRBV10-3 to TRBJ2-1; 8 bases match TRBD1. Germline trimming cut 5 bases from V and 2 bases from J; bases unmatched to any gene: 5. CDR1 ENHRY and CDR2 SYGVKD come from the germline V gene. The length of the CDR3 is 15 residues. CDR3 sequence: CAISPGQGTYNEQFF. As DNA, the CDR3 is TGTGCCATCAGTCCTGGACAGGGCACCTACAATGAGCAGTTCTTC.

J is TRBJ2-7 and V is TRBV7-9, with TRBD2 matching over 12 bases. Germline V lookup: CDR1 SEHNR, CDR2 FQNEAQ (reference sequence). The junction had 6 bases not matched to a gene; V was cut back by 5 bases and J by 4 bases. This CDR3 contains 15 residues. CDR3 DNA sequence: TGTGCCAGCAGCCTTACTAGCGGGAGGTTTTACGAGCAGTACTTC. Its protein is CASSLTSGRFYEQYF.

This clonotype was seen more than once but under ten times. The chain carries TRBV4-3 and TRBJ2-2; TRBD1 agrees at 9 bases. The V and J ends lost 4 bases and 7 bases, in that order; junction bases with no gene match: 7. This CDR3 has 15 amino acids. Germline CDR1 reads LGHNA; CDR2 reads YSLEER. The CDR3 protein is CASSRGQGRGGELFF. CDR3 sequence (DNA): TGCGCCAGCAGCCGTGGACAGGGGAGGGGCGGGGAGCTGTTTTTT.

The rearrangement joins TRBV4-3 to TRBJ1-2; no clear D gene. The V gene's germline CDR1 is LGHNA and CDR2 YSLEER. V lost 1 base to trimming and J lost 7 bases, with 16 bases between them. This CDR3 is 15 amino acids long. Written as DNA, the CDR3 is TGCGCCAGCAGCCAAGGACGAGGGCAGTCATCTGGCTACACCTTC. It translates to CASSQGRGQSSGYTF.

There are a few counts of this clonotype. The CDR3 bases are TGCAGTGCCAGGGGGTCCGGAGATCATCAGCCCCAGCATTTT. Its translation is CSARGSGDHQPQHF. This chain links TRBV20-1 with TRBJ1-5; TRBD1 matches at 7 bases. In germline, CDR1 is DFQATT, CDR2 SNEGSKA (reference sequence). CDR3 length: 14 residues. After removal of 6 bases from V and 5 bases from J, the junction contained 10 bases not matched to a gene.

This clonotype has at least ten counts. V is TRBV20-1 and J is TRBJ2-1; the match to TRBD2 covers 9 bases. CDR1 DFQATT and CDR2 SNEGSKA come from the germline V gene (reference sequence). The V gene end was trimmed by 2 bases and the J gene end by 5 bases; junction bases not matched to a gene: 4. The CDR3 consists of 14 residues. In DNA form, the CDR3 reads TGCAGTGCTAGAATAGCGGGGGCGAACAATGAGCAGTTCTTC. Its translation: CSARIAGANNEQFF.

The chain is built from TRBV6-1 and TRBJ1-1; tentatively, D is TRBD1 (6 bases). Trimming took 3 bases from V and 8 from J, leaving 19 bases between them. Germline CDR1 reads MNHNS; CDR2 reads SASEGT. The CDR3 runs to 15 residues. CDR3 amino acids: CASSDDRNGASEAFF. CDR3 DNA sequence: TGTGCCAGCAGTGACGACAGGAACGGAGCATCCGAAGCTTTCTTT.

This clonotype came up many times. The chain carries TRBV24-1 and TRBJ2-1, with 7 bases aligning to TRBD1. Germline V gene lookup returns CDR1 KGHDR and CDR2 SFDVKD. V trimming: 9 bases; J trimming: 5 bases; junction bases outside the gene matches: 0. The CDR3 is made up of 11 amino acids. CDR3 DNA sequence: TGTGCCACCGGACAGGACAATGAGCAGTTCTTC. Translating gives CATGQDNEQFF.

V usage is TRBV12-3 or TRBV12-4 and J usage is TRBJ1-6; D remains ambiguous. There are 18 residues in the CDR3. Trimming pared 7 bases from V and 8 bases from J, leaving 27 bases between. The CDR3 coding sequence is TGTGCCAGCATTTTCTCTCTACGGGCCCGGACCTCACATTCACCCCTCCACTTT. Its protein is CASIFSLRARTSHSPLHF.

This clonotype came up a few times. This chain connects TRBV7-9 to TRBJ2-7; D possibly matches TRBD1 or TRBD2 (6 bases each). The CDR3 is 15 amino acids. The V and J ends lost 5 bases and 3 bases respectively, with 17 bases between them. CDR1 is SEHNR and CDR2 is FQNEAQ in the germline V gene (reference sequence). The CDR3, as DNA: TGTGCCAGCAGCGGGAGGACAGTGGCCTTCTACGAGCAGTACTTC. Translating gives CASSGRTVAFYEQYF.

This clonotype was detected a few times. In nucleotides, the CDR3 is TGTGCCAGCAGCGGCACAGGGGGGGACACTGAAGCTTTCTTT. Amino acids: CASSGTGGDTEAFF. This rearrangement joins TRBV9 to TRBJ1-1, with 8 bases aligning to TRBD1. The J segment lost 3 bases and the V segment lost 3 bases, leaving 4 bases of the junction unmatched. CDR3 length equals 14 residues. Germline CDR1 reads SGDLS; CDR2 reads YYNGEE.